A selection of T cell receptor beta chains follows, all from one sample in a study of blood T cells in healthy people across ages. TCRdb called the 5' RACE reads again in MiXCR, with one record for every CDR3 protein. The data contain roughly 1.7 million distinct CDR3 sequences, roughly a third of them singletons. Sequenced material: blood. Source of these receptors: a woman aged 25 to 45 in good health. Each CDR3 is given with its conserved first and last residue. A D gene is named only where the DNA matches it firmly. Clone size appears in some rows only: once, few, many, or a class for an expanded clone.

D gene: NA
clone size: few
J gene: TRBJ1-2
V gene: TRBV6-2/TRBV6-3
CDR3 protein: CASSNPFWRRDGYTF
CDR3 DNA: TGTGCCAGCAGTAACCCCTTTTGGAGGAGAGATGGCTACACCTTC

D gene: TRBD1
clone size: NA
J gene: TRBJ1-6
V gene: TRBV3-1
CDR3 protein: CASSPSDRFGIDRSPLHF
CDR3 DNA: TGTGCCAGCAGCCCCTCGGACAGGTTTGGGATCGATCGTTCACCCCTCCACTTT

D gene: NA
clone size: NA
J gene: TRBJ1-2
V gene: TRBV5-6
CDR3 protein: CASSRRTRGYGYTF
CDR3 DNA: TGTGCCAGCAGCCGTAGAACCCGGGGCTATGGCTACACCTTC

D gene: NA
clone size: NA
J gene: TRBJ1-5
V gene: TRBV19
CDR3 protein: CASGKIDGGLKPQHF
CDR3 DNA: TGTGCCAGTGGAAAAATTGATGGGGGTCTCAAGCCCCAGCATTTT

D gene: NA
clone size: NA
J gene: TRBJ2-1
V gene: TRBV7-2
CDR3 protein: CASSLALWRNSHNEQFF
CDR3 DNA: TGTGCCAGCAGCTTAGCGCTTTGGCGCAACTCTCACAATGAGCAGTTCTTC

D gene: NA
clone size: many
J gene: TRBJ2-5
V gene: TRBV20-1
CDR3 protein: CSAKGGGRETQYF
CDR3 DNA: TGCAGTGCGAAGGGCGGGGGCAGGGAGACCCAGTACTTC

D gene: NA
clone size: few
J gene: TRBJ2-5
V gene: TRBV6-2/TRBV6-3
CDR3 protein: CASRPAWRGDQETQYF
CDR3 DNA: TGTGCCAGCCGCCCTGCGTGGCGGGGAGACCAAGAGACCCAGTACTTC

D gene: TRBD1
clone size: NA
J gene: TRBJ1-2
V gene: TRBV7-9
CDR3 protein: CASSYSPGQGPGYTF
CDR3 DNA: TGTGCCAGCAGCTACTCTCCGGGACAGGGGCCTGGCTACACCTTC

D gene: TRBD2
clone size: few
J gene: TRBJ2-3
V gene: TRBV5-5
CDR3 protein: CASSFIRGSGGSRTDTQYF
CDR3 DNA: TGTGCCAGCAGCTTTATTCGAGGGAGCGGGGGGTCCCGCACAGATACGCAGTATTTT

D gene: NA
clone size: few
J gene: TRBJ2-7
V gene: TRBV20-1
CDR3 protein: CSARGPDGSLYEQYF
CDR3 DNA: TGCAGTGCTAGAGGTCCCGATGGATCGCTGTACGAGCAGTACTTC

D gene: NA
clone size: NA
J gene: TRBJ2-3
V gene: TRBV3-1
CDR3 protein: CASSQDYRDTQYF
CDR3 DNA: TGTGCCAGCAGCCAAGATTATCGAGATACGCAGTATTTT

D gene: NA
clone size: NA
J gene: TRBJ1-2
V gene: TRBV4-1
CDR3 protein: CASSQVQGQNYGYTF
CDR3 DNA: TGCGCCAGCAGCCAAGTACAAGGACAGAACTATGGCTACACCTTC

D gene: NA
clone size: NA
J gene: TRBJ2-1
V gene: TRBV7-2
CDR3 protein: CASSIRGVAGSSYNEQFF
CDR3 DNA: TGTGCCAGCAGCATCAGGGGGGTAGCGGGGAGCTCCTACAATGAGCAGTTCTTC

D gene: NA
clone size: few
J gene: TRBJ2-7
V gene: TRBV10-3
CDR3 protein: CAISESAGYYEQYF
CDR3 DNA: TGTGCCATCAGTGAGTCGGCAGGATATTACGAGCAGTACTTC

D gene: NA
clone size: NA
J gene: TRBJ2-3
V gene: TRBV9
CDR3 protein: CASSVGATGATDTQYF
CDR3 DNA: TGTGCCAGCAGCGTAGGGGCGACGGGAGCGACAGATACGCAGTATTTT